The 22 T cell receptor beta chains reported below all come from one sample, sequenced in a study of T-cell memory formation after mild COVID-19. TCRdb re-called the 5' RACE reads with MiXCR, one entry per CDR3 protein. This sample has around 190,000 distinct CDR3 sequences, with about 18% found just once. The specimen was PBMCs or a T cell subset sorted from them (not recorded which). Receptor source: a man aged 18 to 29 who had mild COVID-19 (a few samples of this study predate the infection). Cell type and time point are not known.

This clonotype came up a few times. The chain has TRBV15 and TRBJ2-5; D unclear. Germline V gene lookup returns CDR1 LNHNV and CDR2 YYDKDF (reference sequence). This CDR3 has 15 amino acids. V dropped 0 bases and J dropped 1 base, with 9 bases sitting between them. CDR3 in amino acids: CATSRDIGPQETQYF. CDR3 sequence (DNA): TGTGCCACCAGCAGAGATATAGGACCCCAAGAGACCCAGTACTTC.

This clonotype was observed a handful of times. The chain recombines TRBV20-1 with TRBJ2-7, with D possibly TRBD2 on 5 matching bases. The CDR3 runs 13 residues. Germline assignment: CDR1 DFQATT and CDR2 SNEGSKA (reference sequence). Trimming shortened V by 3 bases and J by 1 base, and 10 bases separated the two germline ends. CDR3 region: CSASTRASYEQYV. DNA for the CDR3: TGCAGTGCTAGCACGAGGGCGTCCTACGAGCAGTACGTC.

The chain links TRBV20-1 to TRBJ2-5; no firm D call. V lost 0 bases and J 1 base, leaving 3 bases between the germline ends. Germline V CDR1 and CDR2: DFQATT, SNEGSKA (reference sequence). The CDR3 length is 12 residues. CDR3 protein: CSAREAQETQYF. The CDR3 DNA reads as TGCAGTGCTAGAGAGGCCCAAGAGACCCAGTACTTC.

This clonotype was counted a few times. The gene calls are TRBV20-1 and TRBJ1-1; 7 bases are shared with TRBD1. Trimming removed 5 bases from V and 10 bases from J; junction bases left unmatched: 7. CDR1 is DFQATT and CDR2 is SNEGSKA in the germline V gene (reference sequence). The CDR3 has 11 residues. The CDR3 spells CSAGDSLGAFF. DNA of the CDR3: TGCAGTGCTGGGGACAGCCTCGGAGCTTTCTTT.

The chain couples TRBV10-3 to TRBJ1-5, with D possibly being TRBD1 (6 bases). Germline assignment: CDR1 ENHRY and CDR2 SYGVKD. This CDR3 is 14 amino acids long. Between the trimmed V and J ends, which lost 6 bases and 3 bases, there was a span of 12 bases. CDR3 sequence (DNA): TGTGCCATCAGCCGAGGACAGCCCAATCAGCCCCAGCATTTT. It specifies CAISRGQPNQPQHF.

The rearrangement links TRBV5-1 to TRBJ1-3; 8 bases line up with TRBD1. This CDR3 has 15 amino acids. CDR1 SGHRS and CDR2 YFSETQ come from the germline V gene. Unmatched junction bases numbered 7, after V lost 4 bases and J lost 4 bases. CDR3 amino acids: CASSKDRVRGNTIYF. CDR3 in DNA: TGCGCCAGCAGCAAGGACAGGGTGAGAGGAAACACCATATATTTT.

This rearrangement joins TRBV4-1 to TRBJ1-6; 7 nucleotides agree with TRBD1. CDR3 length: 17 residues. V gave up 2 bases and J gave up 7 bases; unmatched junction bases: 11. The germline V gene has CDR1 MGHRA and CDR2 YSYEKL. The CDR3 nucleotides read TGCGCCAGCAGCCAAAGTGGCTTTGCAGGGGGAAATTCACCCCTCCACTTT. Protein product: CASSQSGFAGGNSPLHF.

This clonotype was counted a few times. V gene TRBV11-2 combines with J gene TRBJ2-7; 8 bases map to TRBD2. The CDR3 length is 15 residues. J lost 2 bases, V lost 3 bases, and 6 bases had no gene match. The germline V gene has CDR1 SGHAT and CDR2 FQNNGV. The CDR3 is CASSLGRGATYEQYF. The CDR3 DNA sequence: TGTGCCAGCAGCTTGGGGCGGGGGGCCACCTACGAGCAGTACTTC.

The chain links TRBV12-3 or TRBV12-4 to TRBJ1-3; D is uncertain. The CDR3 contains 13 residues. V shed 2 bases and J shed 4 bases, with 6 bases lying between them. CDR3 sequence reads: CASSLSLGNTIYF. The CDR3 DNA sequence: TGTGCCAGCAGTTTATCATTGGGAAACACCATATATTTT.

The rearrangement links TRBV4-2 to TRBJ2-7; D may be TRBD1 (5 bases). CDR1 is LGHNA and CDR2 is YNFKEQ in the germline V gene. CDR3 length: 15 amino acids. V was pared by 4 bases and J by 3 bases, with 16 bases between. The CDR3 DNA reads as TGTGCCAGCAGCCCTTTCCAAGACAGAGTCTACGAGCAGTACTTC. Its translation is CASSPFQDRVYEQYF.

The chain's CDR3 is CAISEGLYNQPQHF. DNA of the CDR3: TGTGCCATCAGTGAGGGACTATACAATCAGCCCCAGCATTTT. The chain employs TRBV10-3 and TRBJ1-5, with D uncertain. The germline V gene has CDR1 ENHRY and CDR2 SYGVKD. With 2 bases removed from V and 3 bases from J, the gap between germline ends came to 8 bases. The CDR3 has 14 residues.

This clonotype appeared a few times. The V and J genes are TRBV5-1 and TRBJ2-3; maybe TRBD1 (5 bases). CDR3 length: 14 residues. Looked up from germline, CDR1 is SGHRS and CDR2 is YFSETQ. Trimming pared 0 bases from V and 6 bases from J, leaving 11 bases between. CDR3 sequence reads: CASSLGQMSDTQYF. In nucleotides, the CDR3 is TGCGCCAGCAGCTTGGGACAGATGTCGGATACGCAGTATTTT.

The V call is TRBV6-2 or TRBV6-3, the J call TRBJ2-7; the D gene is possibly TRBD1 (6 bases). Between the trimmed V and J ends, which lost 8 bases and 2 bases, there was a span of 10 bases. The germline gives CDR1 MNHEY, CDR2 SVGEGT. The CDR3 is made up of 12 amino acids. The chain's CDR3 is CASSKGAYEQYF. The CDR3 bases are TGTGCCAGCTCCAAGGGGGCCTACGAGCAGTACTTC.

In this sample, this clonotype turned up a few times. This chain joins TRBV13 and TRBJ2-3, with D maybe TRBD1 (6 bases). This CDR3 region has 15 residues. Germline V gene data show CDR1 as PRHDT and CDR2 as FYEKMQ (reference sequence). V gave up 6 bases and J gave up 3 bases, with 16 bases separating them. CDR3 bases: TGTGCCAGCAGACGGGCTGGGGGCGCGACAGATACGCAGTATTTT. Its protein product is CASRRAGGATDTQYF.

This chain links TRBV28 with TRBJ2-5; unclear D gene. The germline CDR1 and CDR2 sequences are MDHEN and SYDVKM. The V end lost 4 bases, the J end lost 4 bases, and 19 bases lay between the germline ends. CDR3 size: 16 residues. The CDR3 spells CASSSPQLAPGETQYF. CDR3 DNA: TGTGCCAGCAGTTCTCCACAGCTGGCACCAGGAGAGACCCAGTACTTC.

The CDR3 spells CASSLGAFQGVIQYF. Here the CDR3 DNA reads TGTGCCAGCAGCTTAGGTGCATTCCAGGGGGTGATTCAGTACTTC. The chain is built from TRBV11-2 and TRBJ2-4; TRBD1 matches at 7 bases. Germline V CDR1 and CDR2: SGHAT, FQNNGV. This CDR3 contains 15 residues. Trimming at V came to 1 base and at J to 10 bases, leaving 10 bases not matched to a gene. The variable domain in full, with the rest retrieved from reference TRBV11-2 and TRBJ2-4, is EAGVAQSPRYKIIEKRQSVAFWCNPISGHATLYWYQQILGQGPKLLIQFQNNGVVDDSQLPKDRFSAERLKGVDSTLKIQPAKLEDSAVYLCASSLGAFQGVIQYFGAGTRLSVL.

The rearrangement joins TRBV5-1 to TRBJ1-1, with 7 bases that match TRBD1. V gave up 4 bases and J gave up 7 bases; unmatched junction bases: 10. There are 14 residues in the CDR3. The germline CDR1 and CDR2 sequences are SGHRS and YFSETQ. CDR3 sequence (DNA): TGCGCCAGCAGCCCGCCGGGACAGCCCCGTGAAGCTTTCTTT. Its protein is CASSPPGQPREAFF.

A few counts support this clonotype. The chain recombines TRBV9 with TRBJ1-5, with unresolved D. The CDR3 is 14 residues long. The germline V and J ends were trimmed by 0 bases and 2 bases, with 6 bases remaining between them. The V gene's germline CDR1 is SGDLS and CDR2 YYNGEE. CDR3 nucleotides: TGTGCCAGCAGCGTAGGAGCCGGCAATCAGCCCCAGCATTTT. Protein: CASSVGAGNQPQHF. The variable domain in full, completed from reference TRBV9 and TRBJ1-5, reads DSGVTQTPKHLITATGQRVTLRCSPRSGDLSVYWYQQSLDQGLQFLIQYYNGEERAKGNILERFSAQQFPDLHSELNLSSLELGDSALYFCASSVGAGNQPQHFGDGTRLSIL.

The gene calls are TRBV9 and TRBJ2-2; D gene unclear. V lost 1 base and J lost 0, with 13 bases in between. This CDR3 region has 17 residues. CDR1 and CDR2 (germline): SGDLS, YYNGEE. CDR3 sequence (DNA): TGTGCCAGCAGCGTAAGTCTTGGCTACTCGAACACCGGGGAGCTGTTTTTT. The encoded protein is CASSVSLGYSNTGELFF.

This chain links TRBV7-2 with TRBJ1-4; 10 nucleotides match TRBD1. The CDR3 is made up of 14 amino acids. Germline CDR1 is SGHTA and CDR2 is FQGNSA. The V gene end was trimmed by 5 bases and the J gene end by 8 bases; junction bases not matched to a gene: 5. This CDR3 reads CASSPGQGNEKLFF. CDR3 sequence (DNA): TGTGCCAGCAGCCCGGGACAGGGGAACGAAAAACTGTTTTTT.

This clonotype came up a few times. The chain combines TRBV3-1 with TRBJ1-2, with a tentative D call TRBD1 (5 bases). This CDR3 has 13 residues. Germline V gene data show CDR1 as LGHDT and CDR2 as YNNKEL (reference sequence). With 1 base removed from V and 5 bases from J, the gap between germline ends came to 8 bases. The CDR3 reads CASSQARGYGYTF. The CDR3 coding sequence is TGTGCCAGCAGCCAAGCTCGGGGGTATGGCTACACCTTC.

This clonotype has a count of ten or more. The chain combines TRBV12-3 or TRBV12-4 with TRBJ2-5; D might be TRBD2 (6 bases). Trimming removed 6 bases from V and 2 bases from J, with 13 bases in between. The CDR3 spans 14 residues. CDR3 nucleotides: TGTGCCAGCAGACCCGGGACTTATCAAGAGACCCAGTACTTC. It codes for CASRPGTYQETQYF.